This T cell receptor beta chain derives from a study of blood T cell repertoires in COVID-19. Study-wide context: Collection of acute and convalescent COVID-19 samples took place in the United States, Italy and Spain. The cDNA or gDNA used as material had been derived from T cells, B-cell-depleted T cells, or PBMCs.

CDR1 and CDR2 (germline): SNHLY, FYNNEI. V was cut by 8 bases and J by 4 bases, with 12 bases left in between. This CDR3 is 13 amino acids long. Participants, about 18 to 90 years old, spanned more than 20 US areas. Per the original methods: By means of reference gene primer amplification, nucleated cell counts were estimated. The data were produced by immunoSEQ multiplex PCR, yet TCRdb's version contains in-frame clones alone and is incomplete. V, J and clone size are taken as reported in that table, and D and trimming were inferred from the DNA itself. This table holds 150,000 to 200,000 clones, roughly 88% found once.

The sequence was obtained from a woman aged 60 to 75 who had recovered from COVID-19. V usage is TRBV2 and J usage is TRBJ1-3; tentative D call: TRBD1 (5 bases). Sequenced sample: PBMCs or T cells enriched from blood (not recorded which). The CDR3 loop reads CASRDGGGNTIYF. For the CDR3, the DNA is TGTGCCAGCCGGGACGGAGGGGGAAACACCATATATTTT.